This entry features one T cell receptor beta chain sequence. This receptor's antigen is unknown. No base quality information exists; no much larger clone differs at one position. This entry belongs to a study of blood T cell repertoires in COVID-19 (dated by TCRdb to the early 2020s). At the level of the whole study: Samples covering the acute and convalescent phases of COVID-19 were provided by collaborators in the United States, Italy and Spain. The material from the prospective study consisted of cDNA or gDNA derived from T cells, B-cell-depleted T cells, or PBMCs. The dataset comprised deeply sampled blood TCRbeta repertoires from subjects exposed to, actively infected with, or recovered from COVID-19. The repertoires were made available in a free public database intended to serve as a resource for research on the immune response to SARS-CoV-2. The samples were drawn from two sources: the first 160 participants of the ongoing ImmuneRACE study, and 1,000 to 1,500 subjects contributed by 6 global collaborators. Sample metadata almost always included a de-identified subject ID, COVID-19 status, age in years and sex. HLA class I and class II types, where available, came from metadata supplied by the sample provider rather than from assay-based typing.

TCRbeta CDR3 regions were amplified from genomic DNA by means of the immunoSEQ Assay, a bias-controlled multiplex PCR. The original methods were these. The number of nucleated cells in each sample was estimated by amplification of reference gene primers within the assay. To quantify the absolute abundance of each unique TCRbeta CDR3 rearrangement, sequence reads were collapsed and filtered. For each sample, productive Simpson clonality was calculated as the square root of Simpson's diversity index over productive rearrangements. Held by TCRdb, this immuneACCESS table contains in-frame sequences only and omits some clones. Under half of the omission traces to an unresolved V gene where checked; the cause of the rest is unknown. That table furnishes V, J and clone size, whereas the DNA furnished D and trimming. This sample holds approximately 170,000 clones; 80% were observed only once. Approximately 6% of the sample goes to the ten largest clones.

The germline V gene (reference sequence) provides CDR1 GTSNPN and CDR2 SVGIG. The CDR3, from cysteine to phenylalanine, totals 14 residues. Just CDR3 DNA is preserved here, 42 bases in frame from base 1. At the junction V is shortened by 4 bases and J by 0 bases; bases outside the gene matches: 4. Results the study describes overall, beyond this receptor: Clinical and demographic metadata were provided uncurated, with the amount varying by source and participant.

Participants in the prospective study were enrolled through a virtual design, were aged roughly 18 to 100 years, and lived in some 24 United States geographic areas. In the prospective study, participants were assigned to cohorts based on the clinical history participants reported in a screening survey and a study questionnaire. ImmuneRACE Cohort 3 recovered participants were defined by two consecutive negative NP/OP PCR tests, healthcare professional clearance, or symptom resolution. In the prospective study, mobile phlebotomists collected whole blood, serum and a nasopharyngeal or oropharyngeal swab from each participant. Participants in the prospective study had the option to provide additional blood draws and questionnaires over an approximately 2-month period. Blood samples from the prospective study were shipped frozen or at room temperature prior to DNA extraction.

The TCR was taken from a man between 40 and 49 years old who had recovered from COVID-19. Material: PBMCs or T cells enriched from blood (not recorded which). Recombination connected TRBV30 to TRBJ1-2; 8 nucleotides in the junction match TRBD1. The CDR3 loop reads CAWTPQGANYGYTF. The nucleotide sequence reads as follows: TGTGCCTGGACCCCACAGGGGGCTAACTATGGCTACACCTTC.